The clone carrying this T cell receptor (beta chain) was observed a handful of times. Its matching antigen is unknown. This sample stems from a study of cytomegalovirus exposure and HLA in healthy donors. General study findings and limits: Analysis was carried out at a later point, and it linked a missense DCLRE1C variant to TCR beta V- and J-gene trimming.

PCR used 60 Vbeta primers and 13 Jbeta primers. How the authors handled the data: In a later analysis, of 84 million or so unique beta chains, around 11 million appeared in at least two donors. TCRdb keeps only in-frame clones here, not all; method: immunoSEQ multiplex PCR. For V, J and clone size, that table is used; D and trimming come from the DNA. The sample holds around 170,000 clones, roughly 71% seen once. This clonotype was sampled from a girl aged 10 to 17 in good health and CMV-seronegative. Sequenced: PBMCs.

CDR3 loop: CASSLPTRMKEQFF. CDR3 sequence (DNA): TGTGCCAGCAGCTTGCCCACTAGGATGAAGGAGCAGTTCTTC. The V call is TRBV5-6, the J call TRBJ2-1; possibly TRBD2 for D (5 bases). Germline-derived CDR1 and CDR2 are SGHDT and YYEEEE. The CDR3 totals 14 residues. With 1 base removed from V and 10 bases from J, the gap between germline ends came to 15 bases.